The 30 T cell receptor beta chains reported below all come from one sample, sequenced in a study of T cells in Graves' hyperthyroidism and ophthalmopathy (dated by TCRdb to the late 2010s). Receptors were amplified or captured by multiplex PCR. Sequenced using an Illumina HiSeq 2000. The TCR beta CDR3 regions were amplified from the RNA transcripts. For the first round of RT-PCR on the TCR CDR3, the HTBI primer set was used together with the Qiagen OneStep RT-PCR kit. The raw public data were reprocessed by TCRdb itself: fastp quality trimming at Q25, MiXCR clonotype calling, in-frame beta chains only. Rows with one shared CDR3 protein collapse into an entry with the most common genes and DNA. For this sample there are approximately 400,000 distinct CDR3 sequences; approximately 18% appear just once. The top ten constitute 35% to 45% of the sample. Sequenced sample: blood. The receptors derive from a young man with Graves' ophthalmopathy.

This clonotype has at least ten counts. CDR3 region: CASSAAGGPIPHSPLHF. CDR3 DNA: TGTGCCAGCAGCGCCGCAGGGGGCCCTATTCCACATTCACCCCTCCACTTT. V gene TRBV9 combines with J gene TRBJ1-6; 8 bases match TRBD1. Germline CDR1 is SGDLS and CDR2 is YYNGEE. Trimming at V came to 3 bases and at J to 8 bases, leaving 13 bases not matched to a gene. CDR3 length: 17 amino acids.

This chain uses TRBV7-3 with TRBJ2-7; 14 nucleotides align to TRBD2. The germline CDR1 and CDR2 sequences are SGHTA and FQGTGA. Trimming removed 5 bases from V and 2 bases from J; junction bases left unmatched: 8. The CDR3 runs 17 residues. CDR3 nucleotide sequence: TGTGCCAGCAGCGAAACCGGGACTAGCGGGGGTACCTACGAGCAGTACTTC. This encodes CASSETGTSGGTYEQYF.

To note about this clonotype: A much larger clone lies a single base off, so this may be a read error. V gene TRBV28 combines with J gene TRBJ2-1, with D tentatively TRBD1 (7 bases). V was pared by 1 base and J by 3 bases, with 13 bases between. Germline CDR1 reads MDHEN; CDR2 reads SYDVKM. This CDR3 region has 16 residues. The CDR3 protein is CASSLFVRGDYNEQFF. In DNA form, the CDR3 reads TGTGCCAGCAGTTTATTTGTCAGGGGGGACTACAATGAGCAGTTCTTC. Drawing the rest from reference TRBV28 and TRBJ2-1, the complete variable domain is DVKVTQSSRYLVKRTGEKVFLECVQDMDHENMFWYRQDPGLGLRLIYFSYDVKMKEKGDIPEGYSVSREKKERFSLILESASTNQTSMYLCASSLFVRGDYNEQFFGPGTRLTVL.

This clonotype was detected many times. The V call is TRBV2, the J call TRBJ2-1; D may match TRBD1 or TRBD2 (5 bases each). The V gene lost 0 bases and the J gene lost 13 bases, with 19 bases spanning the gap. Germline CDR1 reads SNHLY; CDR2 reads FYNNEI. CDR3 size: 15 residues. The CDR3 nucleotides are TGTGCCAGCAGTGAAGCGGCAGGGACCAGATTGAGACAGTTCTTC. Translation gives CASSEAAGTRLRQFF.

The chain employs TRBV10-3 and TRBJ1-2; D is ambiguous. CDR3 size: 13 residues. V lost 0 bases and J 6 bases, leaving 8 bases between the germline ends. Germline lookup yields CDR1 ENHRY and CDR2 SYGVKD. CDR3 loop: CAISESREHGYTF. The CDR3 bases are TGTGCCATCAGTGAGTCGAGGGAACATGGCTACACCTTC.

This chain uses TRBV25-1 with TRBJ1-2; no reliable D call. In germline, CDR1 is MGHDK, CDR2 SYGVNS. V was shortened by 4 bases and J by 3 bases, with 24 bases between the two germline ends. The CDR3 has 18 amino acids. The CDR3 spells CASSASQGQVADDYGYTF. The CDR3, as DNA: TGTGCCAGCAGTGCAAGCCAAGGGCAGGTGGCCGATGACTATGGCTACACCTTC.

The chain links TRBV7-9 to TRBJ1-1, with D unresolved. Germline V gene lookup returns CDR1 SEHNR and CDR2 FQNEAQ (reference sequence). The length of the CDR3 is 14 residues. The germline V and J ends were trimmed by 5 bases and 11 bases, with 21 bases remaining between them. Here the CDR3 DNA reads TGTGCCAGCAGCCCCCCGGAGCTATCCCTGGGGGCTTTCTTT. Translated, it gives CASSPPELSLGAFF.

The V and J genes are TRBV19 and TRBJ1-6, with D possibly TRBD1 on 5 matching bases. Trimming pared 3 bases from V and 8 bases from J, leaving 20 bases between. The CDR3 has 17 residues. Germline V gene sequence: CDR1 LNHDA, CDR2 SQIVND (reference sequence). Here the CDR3 reads CASSIGGAGPSDSPLHF. The DNA for the CDR3 is TGTGCCAGTAGTATCGGTGGGGCAGGCCCATCGGATTCACCCCTCCACTTT.

V gene TRBV6-1 combines with J gene TRBJ2-1; 9 bases line up with TRBD2. The CDR3 extends over 16 amino acids. CDR1 and CDR2 from the germline V gene are MNHNS and SASEGT. The junction had 5 bases not matched to a gene; V was cut back by 3 bases and J by 2 bases. CDR3 in amino acids: CASSDGGGAAYNEQFF. As DNA, the CDR3 is TGTGCCAGCAGTGATGGCGGGGGGGCCGCCTACAATGAGCAGTTCTTC.

There are many counts of this clonotype. J is TRBJ2-2 and V is TRBV10-1, with 9 bases lining up with TRBD1. The CDR3 has 15 residues. The germline V gene has CDR1 WNHNN and CDR2 SYGVQD (reference sequence). V lost 3 bases, J lost 4 bases, and 3 bases stayed unmatched. The CDR3 coding sequence is TGCGCCAGCAGTGATGGGACAGGGAGCACCGGGGAGCTGTTTTTT. Amino acid sequence: CASSDGTGSTGELFF.

This clonotype was detected ten times or more. This chain links TRBV6-1 with TRBJ1-5; 7 bases fit TRBD1. The CDR3 loop spans 14 amino acids. From germline, CDR1 is MNHNS and CDR2 SASEGT. With V trimmed by 9 bases and J by 7 bases, 12 bases remained unmatched. The CDR3 DNA is TGTGCCAGTCTTAGGGACAGTCCGGGGCAGCCCCAGCATTTT. Protein product: CASLRDSPGQPQHF.

This rearrangement joins TRBV9 to TRBJ1-2; a possible D gene is TRBD1 (6 bases). V was cut by 4 bases and J by 2 bases, with 15 bases left in between. Germline V lookup: CDR1 SGDLS, CDR2 YYNGEE. CDR3 length: 15 amino acids. This chain's CDR3 is CASSWGGPPNYGYTF. Written as DNA, the CDR3 is TGTGCCAGCAGCTGGGGGGGGCCCCCAAACTATGGCTACACCTTC.

This clonotype was detected only a few times. The chain couples TRBV19 to TRBJ2-7; 13 nucleotides align to TRBD2. CDR1 and CDR2 from the germline V gene are LNHDA and SQIVND (reference sequence). Losses at the gene ends were 10 bases for V and 4 bases for J; bases not matched to a gene: 13. The CDR3 loop spans 16 amino acids. As DNA, the CDR3 is TGTGCCACCAGGACTAGCGGGGGCAACTCCTTGTACGAGCAGTACTTC. This sequence encodes CATRTSGGNSLYEQYF.

The sample holds a few counts of this clonotype. J is TRBJ2-5 and V is TRBV6-1; 7 positions agree with TRBD1. The V gene end was trimmed by 10 bases and the J gene end by 5 bases; junction bases not matched to a gene: 13. Germline CDR1 MNHNS, CDR2 SASEGT. CDR3 length equals 14 residues. CDR3 DNA: TGTGCCACCCAAAGGGCCGACAGGGCGGAGACCCAGTACTTC. Translated: CATQRADRAETQYF.

This clonotype showed up many times. The rearrangement links TRBV7-2 to TRBJ2-5; 12 nucleotides line up with TRBD1. This CDR3 is built from 16 residues. With 5 bases clipped from V and 4 bases from J, the junction kept 8 bases outside the gene matches. Per germline, CDR1 SGHTA and CDR2 FQGNSA. CDR3 nucleotide sequence: TGTGCCAGCAGCGCGCCGGGACAGGGGGCGCGAGAGACCCAGTACTTC. Its protein is CASSAPGQGARETQYF.

This clonotype was seen a few times. V and J are TRBV5-4 and TRBJ1-4, with 8 bases aligning to TRBD1. The CDR3 has 14 residues. In germline, CDR1 is SGHNT, CDR2 YYREEE (reference sequence). The J segment lost 7 bases and the V segment lost 5 bases, leaving 7 bases of the junction unmatched. In nucleotides, the CDR3 is TGTGCCAGCAGTAGACCAGGGGGCGGTGAAAAACTGTTTTTT. This encodes CASSRPGGGEKLFF.

This clonotype was picked up many times. This chain uses TRBV2 with TRBJ1-4; 7 nucleotides agree with TRBD1. Germline values: CDR1 SNHLY, CDR2 FYNNEI. The CDR3 consists of 14 residues. Losses at the gene ends were 6 bases for V and 4 bases for J; bases not matched to a gene: 5. CDR3 nucleotides: TGTGCCAGCAGAGAGCAGGGGGTTAATGAAAAACTGTTTTTT. The encoded protein is CASREQGVNEKLFF.

This clonotype showed up many times. The V call is TRBV28, the J call TRBJ2-7; TRBD1 might be the D (6 bases). This CDR3 has 15 amino acids. Trimming cost V 8 bases and J 0 bases, with 17 bases left between them. Germline values: CDR1 MDHEN, CDR2 SYDVKM. CDR3 nucleotide sequence: TGTGCCAGCGAATTCCTCCGGGACATCTCCTACGAGCAGTACTTC. Encoded protein: CASEFLRDISYEQYF.

Note on this clonotype: A read error may be the cause here, since a much bigger clone is one base away. The V gene is TRBV2, the J gene TRBJ1-1; D not certain. Germline CDR1 and CDR2: SNHLY and FYNNEI. The V end was cut by 7 bases, the J end by 0 bases, with 18 bases between. CDR3 length: 16 residues. The CDR3 sequence: CASIVTTGGVNTEAFF. The CDR3, as DNA: TGTGCCAGCATAGTAACCACGGGCGGCGTGAACACTGAAGCTTTCTTT.

Details on this clonotype: This may stem from a read error, because a much larger clone lies one nucleotide away. The chain employs TRBV12-3 or TRBV12-4 and TRBJ1-2, with 7 bases lining up with TRBD1. The V gene end was trimmed by 7 bases and the J gene end by 2 bases; junction bases not matched to a gene: 10. The CDR3 is 15 residues long. The DNA for the CDR3 is TGTGCCAGCAATCCCGCCGGGACAGAAAACTATGGCTACACCTTC. Its protein is CASNPAGTENYGYTF.

A few counts support this clonotype. This chain joins TRBV28 and TRBJ1-5; D ambiguous. The CDR3 has 17 amino acids. Germline CDR1 is MDHEN and CDR2 is SYDVKM. Between the trimmed V and J ends, which lost 7 bases and 1 base, there was a span of 20 bases. The DNA for the CDR3 is TGTGCCAGCACCATAAAAGGAGGGATGTGGAGCAATCAGCCCCAGCATTTT. Encoded protein: CASTIKGGMWSNQPQHF. The full variable domain, its missing parts supplied by reference TRBV28 and TRBJ1-5, is DVKVTQSSRYLVKRTGEKVFLECVQDMDHENMFWYRQDPGLGLRLIYFSYDVKMKEKGDIPEGYSVSREKKERFSLILESASTNQTSMYLCASTIKGGMWSNQPQHFGDGTRLSIL.

The rearrangement uses TRBV7-6 and TRBJ1-1; unclear D gene. Germline-derived CDR1 and CDR2 are SGHVS and FNYEAQ. This CDR3 region has 15 residues. The germline V and J ends were trimmed by 1 base and 4 bases, with 13 bases remaining between them. The CDR3 coding sequence is TGTGCCAGCAGCTTAGTTGGGGATTCTAGCACTGAAGCTTTCTTT. Translating gives CASSLVGDSSTEAFF.

The chain has TRBV11-2 and TRBJ1-2; perhaps TRBD1 as D (6 bases). The CDR3 loop spans 16 amino acids. The V and J ends lost 5 bases and 8 bases respectively, with 24 bases between them. The germline V gene has CDR1 SGHAT and CDR2 FQNNGV. CDR3 nucleotide sequence: TGTGCCAGCAGCCCTATCGGGGACAAAGGTGGTCGAGGCTACACCTTC. Protein sequence: CASSPIGDKGGRGYTF. The entire variable domain, with the rest obtained from reference TRBV11-2 and TRBJ1-2, is as follows: EAGVAQSPRYKIIEKRQSVAFWCNPISGHATLYWYQQILGQGPKLLIQFQNNGVVDDSQLPKDRFSAERLKGVDSTLKIQPAKLEDSAVYLCASSPIGDKGGRGYTFGSGTRLTVV.

J is TRBJ2-3 and V is TRBV5-1; tentatively, D is TRBD2 (7 bases). The CDR3 extends over 17 amino acids. Germline V gene data show CDR1 as SGHRS and CDR2 as YFSETQ. The V gene lost 4 bases and the J gene lost 7 bases, with 25 bases spanning the gap. The CDR3 DNA reads as TGCGCCAGCAGCCAAGAGGGGAGGGGGGGCAGCTCGCATACGCAGTATTTT. This codes for CASSQEGRGGSSHTQYF.

This clonotype has ten or more counts. The chain joins TRBV20-1 to TRBJ1-1, with 9 nucleotides matching TRBD1. The CDR3 runs to 16 residues. Germline V lookup: CDR1 DFQATT, CDR2 SNEGSKA (reference sequence). Germline trimming cut 0 bases from V and 8 bases from J; bases unmatched to any gene: 13. CDR3 region: CSARDHGQGRSGEAFF. For the CDR3, the DNA is TGCAGTGCTAGAGACCACGGACAGGGGCGGTCGGGGGAAGCTTTCTTT.

In this sample, this clonotype turned up a few times. This chain joins TRBV5-1 and TRBJ2-3; D not resolved. CDR1 is SGHRS, CDR2 YFSETQ, per germline. Trimming took off 0 bases at V and 3 bases at J, with 8 bases between the two ends. CDR3 length: 14 residues. CDR3 in DNA: TGCGCCAGCAGCTTGGTGGTCCCGACAGATACGCAGTATTTT. This translates into CASSLVVPTDTQYF.

The table lists this clonotype with many counts. The chain employs TRBV3-1 and TRBJ2-3; 10 nucleotides agree with TRBD2. Germline V gives CDR1 LGHDT, CDR2 YNNKEL (reference sequence). The V and J ends lost 0 bases and 4 bases, in that order; junction bases with no gene match: 7. The CDR3 covers 17 residues. CDR3 DNA: TGTGCCAGCAGCCAAGATCCAGCGGGGGGGCAACCAGATACGCAGTATTTT. Its protein product is CASSQDPAGGQPDTQYF.

Ten or more counts support this clonotype. This sequence joins TRBV12-3 or TRBV12-4 and TRBJ1-1; a weak D match, TRBD1 (5 bases). V lost 6 bases and J lost 2, with 13 bases in between. The CDR3 spans 14 residues. The CDR3 loop reads CASRSRGGNTEAFF. Written as DNA, the CDR3 is TGTGCCAGCAGGTCTCGGGGGGGTAACACTGAAGCTTTCTTT.

This clonotype was recorded at least ten times. V is TRBV3-1 and J is TRBJ1-2; TRBD1 is a possible D gene (5 bases). CDR1 LGHDT and CDR2 YNNKEL come from the germline V gene (reference sequence). V lost 1 base and J lost 0, with 21 bases in between. CDR3 length: 19 amino acids. CDR3 coding DNA: TGTGCCAGCAGCCAAGTGCCTCCCCAGTTCGACAGTGCTAACTATGGCTACACCTTC. It codes for CASSQVPPQFDSANYGYTF.

This clonotype was recorded a few times. J is TRBJ1-5 and V is TRBV20-1; maybe TRBD1 (6 bases). Germline CDR1 reads DFQATT; CDR2 reads SNEGSKA (reference sequence). CDR3 length: 13 residues. V lost 4 bases, J lost 5 bases, and 12 bases lay in between. The CDR3 bases are TGCAGTGCTAAAAGTTCAGGGGATCAGCCCCAGCATTTT. This codes for CSAKSSGDQPQHF.